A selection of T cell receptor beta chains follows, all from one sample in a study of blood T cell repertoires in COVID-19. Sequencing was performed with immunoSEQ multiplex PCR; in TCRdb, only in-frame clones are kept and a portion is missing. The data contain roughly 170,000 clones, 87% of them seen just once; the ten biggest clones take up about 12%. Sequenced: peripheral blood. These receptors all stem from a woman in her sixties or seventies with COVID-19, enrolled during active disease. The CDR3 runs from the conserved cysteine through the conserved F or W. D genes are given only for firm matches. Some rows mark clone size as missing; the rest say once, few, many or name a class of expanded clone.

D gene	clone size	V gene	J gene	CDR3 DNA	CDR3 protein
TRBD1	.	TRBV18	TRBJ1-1	TGTGCCAGCTCATTGGGGACAGACACTGAAGCTTTCTTT	CASSLGTDTEAFF
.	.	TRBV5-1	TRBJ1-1	TGCGCCAGCAGCTTATCGGGGGTAGGGACTGAAGCTTTCTTT	CASSLSGVGTEAFF
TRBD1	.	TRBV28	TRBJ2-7	TGTGCCAGCAGTTGGCAGGGACAGGGGGGACACGAGCAGTACTTC	CASSWQGQGGHEQYF
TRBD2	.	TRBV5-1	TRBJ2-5	TGCGCCAGCAGCATGGGACTAGCGGGAGCGGGGAAAGAGACCCAGTACTTC	CASSMGLAGAGKETQYF
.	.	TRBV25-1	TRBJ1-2	TGTGCCAGCAGTGCAGGGTATAGGGGCTACACCTTC	CASSAGYRGYTF
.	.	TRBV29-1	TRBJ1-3	TGCAGCGTTGGCAACAGGGCTGGAAACACCATATATTTT	CSVGNRAGNTIYF
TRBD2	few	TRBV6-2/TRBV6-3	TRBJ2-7	TGTGCCAGCAGTTACTCGACCAGCGGGAGCCACGAGCAGTACTTC	CASSYSTSGSHEQYF
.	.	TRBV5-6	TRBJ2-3	TGTGCCAGCAGCTTAGGGACTCCCAGCACAGATACGCAGTATTTT	CASSLGTPSTDTQYF
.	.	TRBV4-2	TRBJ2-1	TGTGCCAGCAGCCAAGGGGTCCAGCGCGCCTACAATGAGCAGTTCTTC	CASSQGVQRAYNEQFF
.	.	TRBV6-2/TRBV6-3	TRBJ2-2	TGTGCCAGCAGTTACTCATGGGGGGTCGCCGGGGAGCTGTTTTTT	CASSYSWGVAGELFF
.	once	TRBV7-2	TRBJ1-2	TGTGCCAGCAGCCGGGACATCTATGGCTACACCTTC	CASSRDIYGYTF
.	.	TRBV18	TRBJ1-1	TGTGCCAGCTCAGGGACTGAGGACACTGAAGCTTTCTTT	CASSGTEDTEAFF
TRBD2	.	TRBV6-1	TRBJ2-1	TGTGCCAGCAGTGCCACGCTAGCGGCAGTATACAATGAGCAGTTCTTC	CASSATLAAVYNEQFF
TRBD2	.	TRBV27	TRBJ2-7	TGTGCCAGCAGTTCCCACCTAGCGGGAGGCTGGTTGTACGAGCAGTACTTC	CASSSHLAGGWLYEQYF
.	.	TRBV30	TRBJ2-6	TGTGCCTGGAGTGTTACTATTCCGGCCAACGTCCTGACTTTC	CAWSVTIPANVLTF
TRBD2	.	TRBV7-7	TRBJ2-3	TGTGCTAGCAGCTTAGGGGCTAGCGGGGATAACACAGATACGCAGTATTTT	CASSLGASGDNTDTQYF
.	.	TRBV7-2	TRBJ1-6	TGTGCCAGCAGCTTATTTCCAGGGTCAAATTCACCCCTCCACTTT	CASSLFPGSNSPLHF
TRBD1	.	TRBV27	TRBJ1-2	TGTGCCAGCAGTTTCGGGACAGGGGGCCCCTATGGCTACACCTTC	CASSFGTGGPYGYTF
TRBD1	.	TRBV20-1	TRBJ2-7	TGCAGTGCTAGTATGGGGACAGGGGACTACGAGCAGTACTTC	CSASMGTGDYEQYF
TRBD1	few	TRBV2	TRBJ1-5	TGTGCCAGCAGCCCCCAGCTCACAGGGGGCAATCAGCCCCAGCATTTT	CASSPQLTGGNQPQHF
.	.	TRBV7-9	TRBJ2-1	TGTGCCAGCAGCTTAGCTACAGGGATCTACAATGAGCAGTTCTTC	CASSLATGIYNEQFF
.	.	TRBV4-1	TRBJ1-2	TGCGCCAGCAGCCACCCGGACAGTAGTGGCTACACCTTC	CASSHPDSSGYTF
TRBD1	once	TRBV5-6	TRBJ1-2	TGTGCCAGCAGCTTCAGGGGGAGTGGAAATGGCTACACCTTC	CASSFRGSGNGYTF
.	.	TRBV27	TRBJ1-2	TGTGCCAGCAGTACTGGTTATAACTATGGCTACACCTTC	CASSTGYNYGYTF
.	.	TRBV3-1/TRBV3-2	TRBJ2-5	TGTGCCAGCAGCCAAAATGAGGGAGAGACCCAGTACTTC	CASSQNEGETQYF
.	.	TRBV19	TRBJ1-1	TGTGCCAGTAGTATAGACAGCCGCGGTGGCACTGAAGCTTTCTTT	CASSIDSRGGTEAFF
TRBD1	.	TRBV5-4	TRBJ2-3	TGTGCCAGCAGCTCCCGGCAGGGGGCAACCACAGATACGCAGTATTTT	CASSSRQGATTDTQYF
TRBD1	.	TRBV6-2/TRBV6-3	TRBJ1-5	TGTGCCAGCAGTTATTTGCTAGGACAGGACTATAGCAATCAGCCCCAGCATTTT	CASSYLLGQDYSNQPQHF
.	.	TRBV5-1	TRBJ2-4	TGCGCCAGCAGCACGGACTCGGGCAACATTCAGTACTTC	CASSTDSGNIQYF
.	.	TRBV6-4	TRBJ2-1	TGTGCCAGCAGGCGGGACCCAACGGCCTACAATGAGCAGTTCTTC	CASRRDPTAYNEQFF
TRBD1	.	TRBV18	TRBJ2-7	TGTGCCAGCTCCTCCGGGACAGACAAATACGAGCAGTACTTC	CASSSGTDKYEQYF
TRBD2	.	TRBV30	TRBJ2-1	TGTGCCTGGAGTGTTGTGAGGGCGACTAGCGGGACGAATGAGCAGTTCTTC	CAWSVVRATSGTNEQFF
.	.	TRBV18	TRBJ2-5	TGTGCCAGCTCACCTAAAGAGACCCAGTACTTC	CASSPKETQYF
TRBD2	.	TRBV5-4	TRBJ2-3	TGTGCCAGCAGCTTGAGAACGGGAGGGGGAACAGATACGCAGTATTTT	CASSLRTGGGTDTQYF
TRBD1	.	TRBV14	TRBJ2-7	TGTGCCAGCAGCCAAGGGCTCTTTATCCGGGACAGGGTGATCGAGCAGTACTTC	CASSQGLFIRDRVIEQYF
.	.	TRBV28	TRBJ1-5	TGTGCCAGCAACGGGGGCAATCAGCCCCAGCATTTT	CASNGGNQPQHF
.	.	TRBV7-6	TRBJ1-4	TGTGCCAGCAGTCGCGGGGCGGGAAATGAAAAACTGTTTTTT	CASSRGAGNEKLFF
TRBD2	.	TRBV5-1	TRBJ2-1	TGCGCCAGCAGCCCCCTAGCGGGAGGGAGTAATGAGCAGTTCTTC	CASSPLAGGSNEQFF
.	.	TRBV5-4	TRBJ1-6	TGTGCCAGCAGCTTGGGGACAGACCGTAATTCACCCCTCCACTTT	CASSLGTDRNSPLHF
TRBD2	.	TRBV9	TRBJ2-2	TGTGCCAGCAGCTTTCGAGCGGGAGGGCGCGGCGGGGAGCTGTTTTTT	CASSFRAGGRGGELFF
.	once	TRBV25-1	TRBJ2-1	TGTGCCAGCAGTGATGGGGCCAGCTCCTACAATGAGCAGTTCTTC	CASSDGASSYNEQFF
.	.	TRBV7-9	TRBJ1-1	TGTGCCAGCAGCTTGACAGGTTTTATTGAAGCTTTCTTT	CASSLTGFIEAFF
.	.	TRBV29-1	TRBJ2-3	TGCAGCTTTGGCGGGGACACAGATACGCAGTATTTT	CSFGGDTDTQYF
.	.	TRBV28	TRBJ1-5	TGTGCCAGCAACCAAGCGTCAGGGGAACAGCCCCAGCATTTT	CASNQASGEQPQHF
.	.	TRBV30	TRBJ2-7	TGTGCCTGGCACGGGGACTCCTACGAGCAGTACTTC	CAWHGDSYEQYF
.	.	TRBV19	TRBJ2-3	TGTGCCAGTAGTATGAGTAGCGGAGGCACAGATACGCAGTATTTT	CASSMSSGGTDTQYF
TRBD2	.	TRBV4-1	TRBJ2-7	TGCGCCAGCAGCCGAGGACTAGCGGGCACCTACGAGCAGTACTTC	CASSRGLAGTYEQYF
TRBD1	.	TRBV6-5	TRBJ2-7	TGTGCCATAGGGACAGCCTACGAGCAGTACTTC	CAIGTAYEQYF
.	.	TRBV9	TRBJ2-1	TGTGCCAGCAGCGCCAACGCGGGGACCTACAATGAGCAGTTCTTC	CASSANAGTYNEQFF
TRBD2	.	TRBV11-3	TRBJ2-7	TGTGCCAGCAGCTTAGCGGGAGGGATGTACGAGCAGTACTTC	CASSLAGGMYEQYF
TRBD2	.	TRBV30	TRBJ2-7	TGTGCCTGGGACAAACTAGCGGGACCCGAAACCTCCTACGAGCAGTACTTC	CAWDKLAGPETSYEQYF
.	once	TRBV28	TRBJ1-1	TGTGCCAGCAGGGAGGGGCTGGGTAGAGGCACTGAAGCTTTCTTT	CASREGLGRGTEAFF